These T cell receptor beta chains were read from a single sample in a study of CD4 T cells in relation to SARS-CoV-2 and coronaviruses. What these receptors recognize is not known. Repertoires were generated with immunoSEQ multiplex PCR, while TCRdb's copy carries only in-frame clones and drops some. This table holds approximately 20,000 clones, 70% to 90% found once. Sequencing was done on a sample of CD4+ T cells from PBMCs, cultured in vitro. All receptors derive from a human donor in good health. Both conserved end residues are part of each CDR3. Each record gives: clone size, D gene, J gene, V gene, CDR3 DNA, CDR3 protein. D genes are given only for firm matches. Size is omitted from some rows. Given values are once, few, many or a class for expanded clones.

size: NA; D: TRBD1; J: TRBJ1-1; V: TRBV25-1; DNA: TGTGCCAGCAGTGAATGGACAGGGAACACTGAAGCTTTCTTT; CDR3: CASSEWTGNTEAFF
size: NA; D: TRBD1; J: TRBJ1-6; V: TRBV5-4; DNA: TGTGCCAGCAGCGGATGGCAGGGGGCCTTACATTCACCCCTCCACTTT; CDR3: CASSGWQGALHSPLHF
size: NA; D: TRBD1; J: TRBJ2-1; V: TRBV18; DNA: TGTGCCAGCTCACCATTGGACAGGGGGCATGAGCAGTTCTTC; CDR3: CASSPLDRGHEQFF
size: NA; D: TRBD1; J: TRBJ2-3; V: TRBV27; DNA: TGTGCCAGCAGTTCGGACAGGCCTAACGGCAATACAGATACGCAGTATTTT; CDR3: CASSSDRPNGNTDTQYF
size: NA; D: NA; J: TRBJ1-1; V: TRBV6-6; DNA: TGTGCCAGCAGTAAAAACGGTAACACTGAAGCTTTCTTT; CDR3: CASSKNGNTEAFF
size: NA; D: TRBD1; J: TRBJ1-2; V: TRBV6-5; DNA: TGTGCCAGCAGTAACTCCCGTGACAGGGAGAATGGCTACACCTTC; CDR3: CASSNSRDRENGYTF
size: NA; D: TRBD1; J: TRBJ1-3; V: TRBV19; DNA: TGTGCCAGTACCCCCTTGGGAACAGGGGTCGGAAACACCATATATTTT; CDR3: CASTPLGTGVGNTIYF
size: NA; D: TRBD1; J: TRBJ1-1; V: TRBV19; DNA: TGTGCCAGTAGTCCACTTACAGGGGCAACCAGTGAAGCTTTCTTT; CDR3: CASSPLTGATSEAFF
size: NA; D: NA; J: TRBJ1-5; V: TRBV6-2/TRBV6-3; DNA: TGTGCCAGCAGTGTCGACAGAAATCAGCCCCAGCATTTT; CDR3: CASSVDRNQPQHF
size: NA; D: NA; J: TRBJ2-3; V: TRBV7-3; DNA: TGTGCCAGCAGCTTAGAGGCGGGGATTAGCACAGATACGCAGTATTTT; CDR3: CASSLEAGISTDTQYF
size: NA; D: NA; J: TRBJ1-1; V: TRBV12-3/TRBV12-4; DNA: TGTGCCAGCAGCTACTTGAACACTGAAGCTTTCTTT; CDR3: CASSYLNTEAFF
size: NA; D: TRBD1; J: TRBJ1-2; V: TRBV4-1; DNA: TGCGCCAGCAGCCAAGTCCTTCCCGGACAGGTCCTCTATGGCTACACCTTC; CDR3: CASSQVLPGQVLYGYTF
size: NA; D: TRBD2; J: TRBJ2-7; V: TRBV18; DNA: TGTGCCAGCTCACCAACTAGCGATTATTCCGAGCAGTACTTC; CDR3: CASSPTSDYSEQYF
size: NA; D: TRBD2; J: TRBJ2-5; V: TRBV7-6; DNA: TGTGCCAGCACCACCCCGTCGGGAGGAGAGACCCAGTACTTC; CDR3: CASTTPSGGETQYF
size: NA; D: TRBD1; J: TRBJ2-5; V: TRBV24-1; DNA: TGTGCCACCAGGGTTGGACAGGGTATGGAGGAGACCCAGTACTTC; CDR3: CATRVGQGMEETQYF
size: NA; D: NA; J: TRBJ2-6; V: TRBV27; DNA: TGTGCCAGCAGCAGGGACACCCCACCATGGGCCAACGTCCTGACTTTC; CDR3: CASSRDTPPWANVLTF
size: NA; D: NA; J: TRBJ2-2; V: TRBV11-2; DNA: TGTGCCAGCAGCTTACAGCCCGGGGAGCTGTTTTTT; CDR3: CASSLQPGELFF
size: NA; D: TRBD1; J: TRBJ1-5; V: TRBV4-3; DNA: TGCGCCAGCAGCCAAGATTACAGGGGGAATCAGCCCCAGCATTTT; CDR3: CASSQDYRGNQPQHF
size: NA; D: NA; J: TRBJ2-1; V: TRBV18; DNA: TGTGCCAGCTCAGACTACAATGAGCAGTTCTTC; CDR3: CASSDYNEQFF
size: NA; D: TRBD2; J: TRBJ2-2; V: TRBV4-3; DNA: TGCGCCAGCAGCCAAGACCTAGCGGGGACGAACACCGGGGAGCTGTTTTTT; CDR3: CASSQDLAGTNTGELFF
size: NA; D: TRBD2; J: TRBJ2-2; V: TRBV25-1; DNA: TGTGCCAGCAGTGAACGGGGCGGGAGCGGGGAGCTGTTTTTT; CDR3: CASSERGGSGELFF
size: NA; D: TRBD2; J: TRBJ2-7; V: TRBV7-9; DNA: TGTGCCAGCAGCCCTATAGCGGGCCGATCTCCCGAGCAGTACTTC; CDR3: CASSPIAGRSPEQYF
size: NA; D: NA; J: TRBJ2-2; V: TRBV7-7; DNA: TGTGCTAGCAGCGCCTGGACAGGGGAGCTGTTTTTT; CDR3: CASSAWTGELFF
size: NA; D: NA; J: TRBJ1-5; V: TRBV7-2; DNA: TGTGCCAGCAGCTTATCAGGACAGATTAGCAATCAGCCCCAGCATTTT; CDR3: CASSLSGQISNQPQHF
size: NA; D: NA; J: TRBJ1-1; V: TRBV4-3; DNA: TGCGCCAGCAGCCGTGCCGACCTGAACACTGAAGCTTTCTTT; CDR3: CASSRADLNTEAFF
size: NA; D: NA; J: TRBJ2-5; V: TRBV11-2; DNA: TGTGCCAGCAGCTTAGGGGGGCGCATTCAGACCCAGTACTTC; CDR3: CASSLGGRIQTQYF
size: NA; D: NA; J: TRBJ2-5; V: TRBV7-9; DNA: TGTGCCAGCAGCCAGGGGAGGTGGGAGACCCAGTACTTC; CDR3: CASSQGRWETQYF
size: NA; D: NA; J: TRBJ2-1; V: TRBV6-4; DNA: TGTGCCAGCAGTGAGTTCCTCGGCTCCTACAATGAGCAGTTCTTC; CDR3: CASSEFLGSYNEQFF
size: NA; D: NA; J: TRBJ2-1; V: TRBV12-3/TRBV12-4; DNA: TGTGCCAGCAGTTGGGTGGGCTTGCGGGAGCAGTTCTTC; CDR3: CASSWVGLREQFF
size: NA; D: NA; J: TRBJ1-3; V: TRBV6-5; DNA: TGTGCCACCACAGGGTCTGGAAACACCATATATTTT; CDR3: CATTGSGNTIYF
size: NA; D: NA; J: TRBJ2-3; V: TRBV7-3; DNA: TGTGCCAGCAGCTTATCCGATACGCAGTATTTT; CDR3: CASSLSDTQYF
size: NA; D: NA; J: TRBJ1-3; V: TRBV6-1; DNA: TGTGCCAGCAGTCAAGCGGCCAACTCTGGAAACACCATATATTTT; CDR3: CASSQAANSGNTIYF
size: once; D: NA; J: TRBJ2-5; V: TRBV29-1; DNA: TGCAGCGTGGCCCCCTCGTCGATGGACACGCCCCAGTACTTC; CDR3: CSVAPSSMDTPQYF
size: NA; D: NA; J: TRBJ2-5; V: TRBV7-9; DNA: TGTGCCAGCAGCTTACAAGAGACCCAGTACTTC; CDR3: CASSLQETQYF
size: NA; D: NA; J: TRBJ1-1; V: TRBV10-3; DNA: TGTGCCATCGGGCAGGCCCTCCAGGACACTGAAGCTTTCTTT; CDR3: CAIGQALQDTEAFF
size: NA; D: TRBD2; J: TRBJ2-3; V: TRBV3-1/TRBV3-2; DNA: TGTGCCAGCAGCCTGGGACTAGCGGGAGATGGAGATACGCAGTATTTT; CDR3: CASSLGLAGDGDTQYF
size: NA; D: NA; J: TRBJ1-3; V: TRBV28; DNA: TGTGCCAGCAGTTTGGACATTACTTTTGGAAACACCATATATTTT; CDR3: CASSLDITFGNTIYF